The 32 T cell receptor beta chains in this list originate from one sample, sequenced in a study of T cell responses to AZD1222 COVID-19 vaccine. The assay was immunoSEQ multiplex PCR, and TCRdb's table has in-frame clones only and misses some. The table includes 130,000 to 150,000 clones, about 91% detected once. Here the sequenced sample was peripheral blood, taken on day 0 of AZD1222 vaccination. These receptors all stem from an adult in good health.

This chain joins TRBV18 and TRBJ2-3; 12 bases map to TRBD2. Unmatched junction bases numbered 2, after V lost 3 bases and J lost 1 base. The CDR3 consists of 16 residues. Germline lookup yields CDR1 KGHSH and CDR2 LQKENI. The CDR3 reads CASSPRTSGGTDTQYF. In nucleotides, the CDR3 is TGTGCCAGCTCACCCCGGACTAGCGGGGGCACAGATACGCAGTATTTT.

J is TRBJ1-1 and V is TRBV11-2; D remains ambiguous. CDR1 is SGHAT and CDR2 is FQNNGV in the germline V gene. Trimming cost V 2 bases and J 4 bases, with 14 bases left between them. This CDR3 contains 15 residues. The CDR3 here is CASSLYSQALTEAFF. The CDR3 DNA is TGTGCCAGCAGCTTATATAGTCAAGCCCTCACTGAAGCTTTCTTT.

This chain links TRBV19 with TRBJ1-5; 10 bases line up with TRBD1. CDR1 is LNHDA and CDR2 is SQIVND in the germline V gene (reference sequence). This CDR3 is 14 amino acids long. Unmatched junction bases numbered 5, after V lost 6 bases and J lost 6 bases. Written as DNA, the CDR3 is TGTGCCAGTAGGACGGACAGGGGGACTCAGCCCCAGCATTTT. Protein sequence: CASRTDRGTQPQHF.

The chain combines TRBV7-9 with TRBJ2-5; either TRBD1 or TRBD2 may supply D (6 bases each). The germline gives CDR1 SEHNR, CDR2 FQNEAQ (reference sequence). CDR3 size: 14 residues. The V and J ends lost 2 bases and 4 bases respectively, with 11 bases between them. CDR3 DNA sequence: TGTGCCAGCAGCTTATATCCGGGGGCAGAGACCCAGTACTTC. It specifies CASSLYPGAETQYF.

The J gene is TRBJ1-2, the V gene TRBV3-1 (or the pseudogene TRBV3-2); maybe TRBD1 (5 bases). The V end was cut by 1 base, the J end by 2 bases, with 8 bases between. This CDR3 is 14 amino acids long. Germline V gene sequence: CDR1 LGHDT, CDR2 YNNKEL (reference sequence). CDR3 sequence: CASSQVRENYGYTF. In nucleotides, the CDR3 is TGTGCCAGCAGCCAAGTCAGGGAGAACTATGGCTACACCTTC.

V usage is TRBV2 and J usage is TRBJ1-6, with a tentative D call TRBD1 (5 bases). Germline CDR1 reads SNHLY; CDR2 reads FYNNEI. This CDR3 region has 16 residues. The germline V and J ends were trimmed by 5 bases and 7 bases, with 18 bases remaining between them. The CDR3 DNA follows: TGTGCCAGCAGTCAGACTTCAGGGACGGAAAATTCACCCCTCCACTTT. This codes for CASSQTSGTENSPLHF.

This clone was observed a single time. This sequence joins TRBV28 and TRBJ2-3; D ambiguous. V shed 4 bases and J shed 2 bases, with 10 bases lying between them. In germline, CDR1 is MDHEN, CDR2 SYDVKM. The CDR3 is 14 amino acids. DNA for the CDR3: TGTGCCAGCAGTTCGACTCGTTCCACAGATACGCAGTATTTT. This gives the protein CASSSTRSTDTQYF.

This clone was recorded once. The J gene is TRBJ1-4, the V gene TRBV7-2; possibly TRBD1 for D (6 bases). Looked up from germline, CDR1 is SGHTA and CDR2 is FQGNSA. V lost 4 bases and J 8 bases, leaving 17 bases between the germline ends. The CDR3 is 15 residues long. The CDR3 nucleotides are TGTGCCAGCAGCTCGTCGAGGGGGGGTTACGAAAAACTGTTTTTT. Translated, it gives CASSSSRGGYEKLFF.

This chain links TRBV7-9 with TRBJ2-7; 11 nucleotides agree with TRBD2. Germline lookup yields CDR1 SEHNR and CDR2 FQNEAQ (reference sequence). The CDR3 sequence is 15 residues long. The junction had 8 bases not matched to a gene; V was cut back by 7 bases and J by 3 bases. The CDR3 bases are TGTGCCAGCAAAGGGACTAGCGGAGGGTACTACGAGCAGTACTTC. Translated, it gives CASKGTSGGYYEQYF.

This chain joins TRBV5-6 and TRBJ2-1; 13 bases match TRBD2. Trimming removed 4 bases from V and 4 bases from J; junction bases left unmatched: 8. The length of the CDR3 is 17 residues. From germline, CDR1 is SGHDT and CDR2 YYEEEE. The CDR3 bases are TGTGCCAGCAGCCACTACCCGGGACTAGCGGGATACAATGAGCAGTTCTTC. It specifies CASSHYPGLAGYNEQFF.

The rearrangement uses TRBV9 and TRBJ1-1, with D tentatively TRBD1 (5 bases). Per the germline V gene, CDR1 is SGDLS and CDR2 is YYNGEE. Trimming left V 0 bases short and J 7 bases short, with 10 bases between. This CDR3 is 13 amino acids long. CDR3 DNA sequence: TGTGCCAGCAGCGTAGAGGGGAGAGGTGAAGCTTTCTTT. Residues: CASSVEGRGEAFF. Full variable domain (missing parts from reference TRBV9 and TRBJ1-1): DSGVTQTPKHLITATGQRVTLRCSPRSGDLSVYWYQQSLDQGLQFLIQYYNGEERAKGNILERFSAQQFPDLHSELNLSSLELGDSALYFCASSVEGRGEAFFGQGTRLTVV.

The CDR3 here is CASSRSGRAQNIQYF. CDR3 bases: TGTGCCAGCAGCAGGAGCGGGAGGGCCCAAAACATTCAGTACTTC. The J gene is TRBJ2-4, the V gene TRBV27, with TRBD2 matching over 10 bases. The CDR3 spans 15 residues. From germline, CDR1 is MNHEY and CDR2 SMNVEV (reference sequence). With V trimmed by 6 bases and J by 5 bases, 7 bases remained unmatched.

This chain joins TRBV5-4 and TRBJ2-1, with TRBD2 matching 8 bases. The CDR3 has 15 amino acids. Germline V gene lookup returns CDR1 SGHNT and CDR2 YYREEE (reference sequence). With V trimmed by 0 bases and J by 6 bases, 5 bases remained unmatched. The CDR3: CASSLGLAGTNEQFF. As DNA, the CDR3 is TGTGCCAGCAGCTTGGGGTTAGCGGGGACCAATGAGCAGTTCTTC. Supplemented by reference TRBV5-4 and TRBJ2-1, the full variable domain reads ETGVTQSPTHLIKTRGQQVTLRCSSQSGHNTVSWYQQALGQGPQFIFQYYREEENGRGNFPPRFSGLQFPNYSSELNVNALELDDSALYLCASSLGLAGTNEQFFGPGTRLTVL.

This clone was picked up one time. The genes are TRBV7-3 and TRBJ2-1; 8 nucleotides agree with TRBD1. The trim removed 8 bases at V and 0 bases at J, leaving 18 bases unmatched. The CDR3 spans 19 residues. Germline-derived CDR1 and CDR2 are SGHTA and FQGTGA. The CDR3 loop is CASSPGAPFTGGSYNEQFF. The CDR3 DNA follows: TGTGCCAGCTCCCCCGGAGCTCCCTTCACAGGGGGCTCCTACAATGAGCAGTTCTTC.

As DNA, the CDR3 is TGTGCCAGCAGCTTGACACGAATTAATGAAAAACTGTTTTTT. Its translation is CASSLTRINEKLFF. The chain couples TRBV7-6 to TRBJ1-4; D remains ambiguous. V was clipped by 3 bases and J by 4 bases, with 9 bases between them. CDR3 length: 14 residues. CDR1 is SGHVS, CDR2 FNYEAQ, per germline.

This sequence joins TRBV7-2 and TRBJ2-1; D call uncertain. V lost 5 bases, J lost 5 bases, and 16 bases lay in between. This CDR3 comprises 15 residues. The germline V gene encodes CDR1 SGHTA and CDR2 FQGNSA. CDR3 sequence: CASSPNWRPDNEQFF. For the CDR3, the DNA is TGTGCCAGCAGCCCTAACTGGCGGCCTGACAATGAGCAGTTCTTC.

The chain combines TRBV20-1 with TRBJ1-2, with D tentatively TRBD1 (5 bases). The germline V and J ends were trimmed by 3 bases and 8 bases, with 16 bases remaining between them. Germline loops: CDR1 DFQATT, CDR2 SNEGSKA (reference sequence). This CDR3 region has 13 residues. Here the CDR3 DNA reads TGCAGTGCTAGTACATCGCTACGGGGGGGCTACACCTTC. Amino acids: CSASTSLRGGYTF.

V usage is TRBV28 and J usage is TRBJ2-3; D is unresolved. The CDR3 consists of 15 residues. From germline, CDR1 is MDHEN and CDR2 SYDVKM. The V end lost 4 bases, the J end lost 1 base, and 12 bases lay between the germline ends. The DNA of the CDR3 is TGTGCCAGCAGTTCAGCCCGACTCCGCACAGATACGCAGTATTTT. This sequence encodes CASSSARLRTDTQYF.

The J gene is TRBJ1-2, the V gene TRBV28; TRBD1 agrees at 7 bases. This CDR3 region has 14 residues. J lost 7 bases, V lost 5 bases, and 10 bases had no gene match. CDR1 and CDR2 (germline): MDHEN, SYDVKM. CDR3 protein: CASSHGQAVSGYTF. The CDR3 DNA sequence: TGTGCCAGCAGTCATGGACAGGCGGTATCTGGCTACACCTTC.

This rearrangement joins TRBV18 to TRBJ2-2, with TRBD2 as a possible D gene (6 bases). Germline V gene lookup returns CDR1 KGHSH and CDR2 LQKENI. Trimming stripped 5 bases from V and 0 bases from J, with 19 bases between. There are 18 residues in the CDR3. CDR3 nucleotide sequence: TGTGCCAGCTCAACCGACAAGGAGGGGTCTACGAACACCGGGGAGCTGTTTTTT. This encodes CASSTDKEGSTNTGELFF.

The chain carries TRBV7-9 and TRBJ1-5; no clear D gene. The CDR3 runs to 15 residues. Germline V CDR1 and CDR2: SEHNR, FQNEAQ (reference sequence). Deletions cut 10 bases from V and 0 bases from J, with 16 bases between. CDR3 DNA sequence: TGTGCCATCACTGCGGACGGTTATAGCAATCAGCCCCAGCATTTT. Its protein product is CAITADGYSNQPQHF.

This chain connects TRBV28 to TRBJ1-2; no clear D gene. Looked up from germline, CDR1 is MDHEN and CDR2 is SYDVKM. This CDR3 contains 14 residues. Between the trimmed V and J ends, which lost 6 bases and 0 bases, there was a span of 11 bases. CDR3 amino acids: CASRSTPSNYGYTF. The CDR3 DNA follows: TGTGCCAGCAGATCCACCCCATCTAACTATGGCTACACCTTC.

V gene TRBV14 combines with J gene TRBJ2-6; TRBD1 is a possible D gene (5 bases). Per germline, CDR1 SGHDN and CDR2 FVKESK. Trimming shortened V by 4 bases and J by 1 base, and 8 bases separated the two germline ends. The CDR3 is 15 residues long. CDR3 nucleotide sequence: TGTGCCAGCAGCCCAGGGATTTCTGGGGCCAACGTCCTGACTTTC. This encodes CASSPGISGANVLTF.

This sequence joins TRBV3-1 (or the pseudogene TRBV3-2) and TRBJ2-2; D call uncertain. Between the trimmed V and J ends, which lost 1 base and 5 bases, there was a span of 5 bases. The germline V gene has CDR1 LGHDT and CDR2 YNNKEL (reference sequence). The CDR3 sequence is 13 residues long. CDR3 coding DNA: TGTGCCAGCAGCCAAGTGGGGACCGGGGAGCTGTTTTTT. It specifies CASSQVGTGELFF.

The chain is built from TRBV9 and TRBJ2-7, with 7 bases matching TRBD1. Germline CDR1 is SGDLS and CDR2 is YYNGEE. This CDR3 region has 14 residues. The trim removed 4 bases at V and 2 bases at J, leaving 6 bases unmatched. This CDR3 is CASSSRQGPYEQYF. In DNA form, the CDR3 reads TGTGCCAGCAGCAGCCGACAGGGACCCTACGAGCAGTACTTC.

For this clone: Relative to the germline gene, one junction end is altered; a read error may explain this. The chain has TRBV25-1 and TRBJ2-7, with unresolved D. Germline V gene lookup returns CDR1 MGHDK and CDR2 SYGVNS. The CDR3 consists of 17 residues. The CDR3 loop reads CASSEVNLRPQLKPRSF. DNA for the CDR3: TGTGCCAGCAGTGAAGTTAATCTCCGTCCCCAATTAAAGCCCCGGAGTTTC.

This rearrangement joins TRBV10-2 to TRBJ2-2; D is undetermined. From germline, CDR1 is WSHSY and CDR2 SAAADI. Trimming stripped 6 bases from V and 4 bases from J, with 9 bases between. CDR3 length: 13 amino acids. As DNA, the CDR3 is TGCGCCAGCAGGAACTGGGGCACCGGGGAGCTGTTTTTT. Protein sequence: CASRNWGTGELFF.

The V and J genes are TRBV9 and TRBJ2-3; 13 bases are a match to TRBD2. V gave up 2 bases and J gave up 2 bases; unmatched junction bases: 5. This CDR3 region has 17 residues. From germline, CDR1 is SGDLS and CDR2 YYNGEE. The CDR3 loop reads CASSVTSGGLLTDTQYF. The CDR3 DNA follows: TGTGCCAGCAGCGTGACTAGCGGGGGGCTCCTCACAGATACGCAGTATTTT.

The rearrangement joins TRBV24-1 to TRBJ2-5; TRBD2 is a possible D gene (7 bases). Trimming pared 0 bases from V and 5 bases from J, leaving 15 bases between. The CDR3 is 16 residues long. In germline, CDR1 is KGHDR, CDR2 SFDVKD. The CDR3 DNA is TGTGCCACCAGTGATTTGAGGCGGGGGCAGGGGGAGACCCAGTACTTC. Protein: CATSDLRRGQGETQYF.

The chain is built from TRBV6-5 and TRBJ1-1, with a tentative D call TRBD1 (6 bases). CDR1 and CDR2 from the germline V gene are MNHEY and SVGAGI. CDR3 length equals 12 residues. Trimming took 7 bases from V and 6 from J, leaving 12 bases between them. This chain's CDR3 is CASTPGGPEAFF. CDR3 in DNA: TGTGCCAGCACCCCGGGGGGGCCTGAAGCTTTCTTT.

The rearrangement uses TRBV2 and TRBJ2-3, with 8 bases matching TRBD2. Germline CDR1 reads SNHLY; CDR2 reads FYNNEI. CDR3 length equals 13 residues. V lost 7 bases and J lost 7; bases outside the gene matches: 7. CDR3 sequence reads: CASNRLARHTQYF. For the CDR3, the DNA is TGTGCCAGCAATAGACTAGCGAGGCATACGCAGTATTTT.

The chain combines TRBV5-1 with TRBJ2-5; 8 bases are shared with TRBD1. This CDR3 comprises 16 residues. Germline values: CDR1 SGHRS, CDR2 YFSETQ. Germline trimming cut 1 base from V and 2 bases from J; bases unmatched to any gene: 7. The CDR3 sequence is CASSLTRTGRQETQYF. The CDR3 bases are TGCGCCAGCAGCTTGACTAGGACAGGGAGGCAAGAGACCCAGTACTTC.